The 24 T cell receptor beta chains in this list originate from one sample, sequenced in a study of shared clonotypes between healthy human individuals. Using immunoSEQ multiplex PCR, the repertoire was profiled, and TCRdb retains in-frame clones only, with some absent. The sample has approximately 2,200,000 clones; approximately 94% are singletons. The naive CD8 subset, CD45RO-negative cells positively selected for CCR7, excluded terminally differentiated effector memory CD45RA+ cells. The specimen was naive CD8+ T cells from PBMCs. Receptors were obtained from a man aged 18-30 years in good health. Some clones in this sample may be carry-over from other donors' samples.

The chain combines TRBV15 with TRBJ2-7; weak D call: TRBD1 (6 bases). There are 13 residues in the CDR3. With 9 bases removed from V and 1 base from J, the gap between germline ends came to 13 bases. Germline V gives CDR1 LNHNV, CDR2 YYDKDF (reference sequence). CDR3 protein: CATGQRGSYEQYF. For the CDR3, the DNA is TGTGCCACTGGACAAAGGGGGTCCTACGAGCAGTACTTC.

The rearrangement joins TRBV9 to TRBJ2-1; D possibly corresponds to TRBD2 (6 bases). Germline V gives CDR1 SGDLS, CDR2 YYNGEE. V gave up 3 bases and J gave up 0 bases, with 10 bases separating them. The CDR3 totals 15 residues. The CDR3 DNA sequence: TGTGCCAGCAGCGCCCGGGACTTCTCCTACAATGAGCAGTTCTTC. Translation: CASSARDFSYNEQFF.

The CDR3 sequence: CASSPGPNQETQYF. As DNA, the CDR3 is TGCGCCAGCAGCCCGGGACCGAACCAAGAGACCCAGTACTTC. The rearrangement uses TRBV5-1 and TRBJ2-5; D tentatively fits TRBD1 or TRBD2 (5 bases each). The V end was cut by 4 bases, the J end by 0 bases, with 10 bases between. The CDR3 loop spans 14 amino acids. In germline, CDR1 is SGHRS, CDR2 YFSETQ. Combining the CDR3 with reference TRBV5-1 and TRBJ2-5 gives the whole variable domain KAGVTQTPRYLIKTRGQQVTLSCSPISGHRSVSWYQQTPGQGLQFLFEYFSETQRNKGNFPGRFSGRQFSNSRSEMNVSTLELGDSALYLCASSPGPNQETQYFGPGTRLLVL.

The CDR3 bases are TGTGCCAGCAGCCCCGGTTCTGGCCCCTACAATGAGCAGTTCTTC. Translating it yields CASSPGSGPYNEQFF. The V and J genes are TRBV11-3 and TRBJ2-1; no clear D gene. Looked up from germline, CDR1 is SGHNT and CDR2 is YENEEA. The CDR3 is 15 amino acids. V was pared by 5 bases and J by 2 bases, with 13 bases between.

This rearrangement joins TRBV18 to TRBJ2-1; D unclear. V was trimmed by 10 bases and J by 2 bases, leaving 12 bases between them. This CDR3 comprises 13 residues. Germline-derived CDR1 and CDR2 are KGHSH and LQKENI. The CDR3 loop reads CANSDRTYNEQFF. The DNA of the CDR3 is TGTGCCAACTCGGACCGAACCTACAATGAGCAGTTCTTC.

The chain uses TRBV11-3 and TRBJ2-3, with TRBD2 identical over 9 bases. Trimming removed 5 bases from V and 1 base from J; junction bases left unmatched: 4. Germline V lookup: CDR1 SGHNT, CDR2 YENEEA. The CDR3 sequence is 15 residues long. The CDR3, as DNA: TGTGCCAGCAGCGAACTAGCGGGTGGCACAGATACGCAGTATTTT. Translating it yields CASSELAGGTDTQYF.

The chain is built from TRBV7-3 and TRBJ2-3, with D possibly TRBD2 on 7 matching bases. Trimming cost V 2 bases and J 4 bases, with 19 bases left between them. Germline values: CDR1 SGHTA, CDR2 FQGTGA. This CDR3 has 17 amino acids. CDR3 loop: CASSLGGGLVDPDTQYF. CDR3 DNA: TGTGCCAGCAGCTTAGGGGGCGGACTAGTAGATCCAGATACGCAGTATTTT. Filled out from reference TRBV7-3 and TRBJ2-3, the complete variable domain reads GAGVSQTPSNKVTEKGKYVELRCDPISGHTALYWYRQSLGQGPEFLIYFQGTGAADDSGLPNDRFFAVRPEGSVSTLKIQRTERGDSAVYLCASSLGGGLVDPDTQYFGPGTRLTVL.

The chain couples TRBV27 to TRBJ2-1; 8 bases fit TRBD2. V lost 5 bases and J lost 2; bases outside the gene matches: 8. The CDR3 runs 16 residues. Germline CDR1 reads MNHEY; CDR2 reads SMNVEV (reference sequence). The CDR3 spells CASSIGTSGTYNEQFF. CDR3 coding DNA: TGTGCCAGCAGTATCGGTACTAGCGGAACCTACAATGAGCAGTTCTTC.

This clone has a single count. The junction departs from germline at one end; a sequencing error may be responsible. V usage is TRBV5-4 and J usage is TRBJ2-7; no reliable D call. Germline CDR1 reads SGHNT; CDR2 reads YYREEE (reference sequence). This CDR3 is built from 13 residues. The CDR3 loop reads CASSPYASGPRVF. For the CDR3, the DNA is TGTGCCAGCAGCCCCTACGCGTCCGGGCCTAGGGTTTTC.

J is TRBJ2-7 and V is TRBV7-9; 8 nucleotides agree with TRBD1. The CDR3 totals 13 residues. Germline CDR1 and CDR2: SEHNR and FQNEAQ (reference sequence). After removal of 5 bases from V and 7 bases from J, the junction contained 7 bases not matched to a gene. The CDR3 here is CASSLYRGKEQYF. The DNA of the CDR3 is TGTGCCAGCAGCCTTTACAGGGGGAAGGAGCAGTACTTC.

The chain links TRBV6-5 to TRBJ1-4; maybe TRBD1 (5 bases). The CDR3 has 14 amino acids. V lost 0 bases and J lost 7, with 9 bases in between. Germline V gives CDR1 MNHEY, CDR2 SVGAGI. In DNA form, the CDR3 reads TGTGCCAGCAGTTACTCCAGGGCGGGTGAAAAACTGTTTTTT. Translating gives CASSYSRAGEKLFF.

J is TRBJ2-7 and V is TRBV5-8, with 8 bases lining up with TRBD1. Germline V CDR1 and CDR2: SGHTS, YDEGEE. V was pared by 4 bases and J by 4 bases, with 10 bases of the junction left unmatched. The CDR3 loop spans 15 amino acids. The CDR3 is CASSPVAGGVYEQYF. The CDR3 region has the DNA TGTGCCAGCAGCCCCGTGGCAGGGGGCGTTTACGAGCAGTACTTC.

V and J are TRBV6-5 and TRBJ1-2; TRBD1 agrees at 7 bases. The CDR3 spans 13 residues. Germline V gene data show CDR1 as MNHEY and CDR2 as SVGAGI. V lost 2 bases and J lost 7; bases outside the gene matches: 4. The CDR3 DNA reads as TGTGCCAGCAGTTACCAGGGGGGGCTTGGCTACACCTTC. This codes for CASSYQGGLGYTF.

The genes are TRBV7-2 and TRBJ2-1; TRBD2 aligns across 9 bases. The V gene's germline CDR1 is SGHTA and CDR2 FQGNSA. The CDR3 covers 15 residues. The V segment lost 0 bases and the J segment 6 bases; nucleotides outside the gene matches: 3. This chain's CDR3 is CASSLASGRPNEQFF. As DNA, the CDR3 is TGTGCCAGCAGCTTAGCCAGCGGGAGGCCCAATGAGCAGTTCTTC.

About this clone itself: Within the sample, other DNA sequences also encode this same CDR3. This rearrangement joins TRBV27 to TRBJ2-7; D may be TRBD1 or TRBD2 (5 bases each). CDR1 MNHEY and CDR2 SMNVEV come from the germline V gene (reference sequence). Trimming pared 5 bases from V and 2 bases from J, leaving 10 bases between. The length of the CDR3 is 13 residues. The CDR3 loop is CASSLGATYEQYF. DNA for the CDR3: TGTGCCAGCAGTCTCGGGGCGACCTACGAGCAGTACTTC.

This clone was seen once. The rearrangement links TRBV9 to TRBJ2-7; tentatively, D is TRBD2 (6 bases). CDR3 length: 14 amino acids. CDR1 and CDR2 (germline): SGDLS, YYNGEE. The ends were cut back, 3 bases at V and 5 bases at J, with 15 bases in the middle. The CDR3 sequence is CASSGGGTGHEQYF. The CDR3 DNA reads TGTGCCAGCAGCGGTGGAGGGACGGGCCACGAGCAGTACTTC. Full variable domain (outside the CDR3, taken from reference TRBV9 and TRBJ2-7): DSGVTQTPKHLITATGQRVTLRCSPRSGDLSVYWYQQSLDQGLQFLIQYYNGEERAKGNILERFSAQQFPDLHSELNLSSLELGDSALYFCASSGGGTGHEQYFGPGTRLTVT.

The gene calls are TRBV27 and TRBJ2-7; 7 bases match TRBD2. Germline V gene sequence: CDR1 MNHEY, CDR2 SMNVEV (reference sequence). Trimming cost V 2 bases and J 2 bases; bases outside gene matches: 3. CDR3 length equals 14 residues. The CDR3 region is CASSLIGTTYEQYF. CDR3 sequence (DNA): TGTGCCAGCAGTTTAATTGGGACTACCTACGAGCAGTACTTC.

The V and J genes are TRBV5-4 and TRBJ2-7, with 12 bases identical to TRBD1. V lost 4 bases, J lost 0 bases, and 8 bases stayed unmatched. CDR1 is SGHNT, CDR2 YYREEE, per germline (reference sequence). This CDR3 has 17 residues. In DNA, the CDR3 is TGTGCCAGCAGCCGAGGGACAGGGGGCATGAGCTCCTACGAGCAGTACTTC. Protein: CASSRGTGGMSSYEQYF.

The chain carries TRBV28 and TRBJ2-1; 8 bases align to TRBD1. J lost 0 bases, V lost 7 bases, and 5 bases had no gene match. The CDR3 consists of 15 residues. Per germline, CDR1 MDHEN and CDR2 SYDVKM. CDR3 loop: CASTHRGYSYNEQFF. The CDR3 coding sequence is TGTGCCAGCACCCACAGGGGGTACTCCTACAATGAGCAGTTCTTC. Looking up the rest from reference TRBV28 and TRBJ2-1 gives the full variable domain: DVKVTQSSRYLVKRTGEKVFLECVQDMDHENMFWYRQDPGLGLRLIYFSYDVKMKEKGDIPEGYSVSREKKERFSLILESASTNQTSMYLCASTHRGYSYNEQFFGPGTRLTVL.

The chain employs TRBV4-1 and TRBJ2-3; 12 nucleotides match TRBD2. This CDR3 has 19 amino acids. Germline loops: CDR1 MGHRA, CDR2 YSYEKL. V was clipped by 0 bases and J by 4 bases; unmatched bases: 11. CDR3 in amino acids: CASSQEVPLAGGIPDTQYF. CDR3 DNA sequence: TGCGCCAGCAGCCAAGAGGTACCCCTAGCGGGAGGGATCCCAGATACGCAGTATTTT.

The chain has TRBV25-1 and TRBJ2-7; the match to TRBD2 covers 7 bases. V trimming: 1 base; J trimming: 7 bases; junction bases outside the gene matches: 10. There are 15 residues in the CDR3. Germline-derived CDR1 and CDR2 are MGHDK and SYGVNS. The CDR3 spells CASSELVGGTDEQYF. The DNA for the CDR3 is TGTGCCAGCAGTGAATTGGTGGGAGGGACGGATGAGCAGTACTTC.

As to this clone: The sample has other DNA sequences that encode this CDR3 too. The chain links TRBV6-5 to TRBJ2-3; D gene uncertain. This CDR3 comprises 13 residues. CDR1 is MNHEY, CDR2 SVGAGI, per germline. Trimming removed 2 bases at V and 6 bases at J, with 9 bases between. The CDR3 is CASSYNPRDTQYF. CDR3 bases: TGTGCCAGCAGTTACAATCCGAGGGATACGCAGTATTTT.

V is TRBV2 and J is TRBJ2-1; D is undetermined. The germline V and J ends were trimmed by 8 bases and 2 bases, with 13 bases remaining between them. CDR1 and CDR2 (germline): SNHLY, FYNNEI. The CDR3 totals 14 residues. Here the CDR3 DNA reads TGTGCCAGCGTCCGTGGGCTAGCCTACAATGAGCAGTTCTTC. Translating gives CASVRGLAYNEQFF.

This chain joins TRBV27 and TRBJ2-7, with D possibly matching TRBD2 (5 bases). V lost 6 bases, J lost 0 bases, and 18 bases lay in between. Germline V CDR1 and CDR2: MNHEY, SMNVEV (reference sequence). This CDR3 contains 16 residues. The CDR3 loop is CASRAFTRESSYEQYF. The CDR3 DNA reads as TGTGCCAGCAGGGCCTTCACCCGGGAAAGCTCCTACGAGCAGTACTTC.